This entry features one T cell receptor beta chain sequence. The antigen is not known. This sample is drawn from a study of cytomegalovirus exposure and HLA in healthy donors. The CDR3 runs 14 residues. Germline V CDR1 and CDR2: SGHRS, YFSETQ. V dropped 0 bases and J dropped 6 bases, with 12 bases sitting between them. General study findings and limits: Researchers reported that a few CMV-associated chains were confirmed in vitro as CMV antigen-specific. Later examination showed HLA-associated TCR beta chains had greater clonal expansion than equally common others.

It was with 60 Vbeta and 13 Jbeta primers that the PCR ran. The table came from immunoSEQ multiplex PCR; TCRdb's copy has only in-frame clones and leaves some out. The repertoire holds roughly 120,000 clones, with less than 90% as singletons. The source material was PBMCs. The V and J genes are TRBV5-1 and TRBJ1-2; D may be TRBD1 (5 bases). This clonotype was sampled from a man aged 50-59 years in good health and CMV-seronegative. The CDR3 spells CASSLGPGLNGYTF. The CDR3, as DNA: TGCGCCAGCAGCTTGGGTCCAGGGCTGAATGGCTACACCTTC.